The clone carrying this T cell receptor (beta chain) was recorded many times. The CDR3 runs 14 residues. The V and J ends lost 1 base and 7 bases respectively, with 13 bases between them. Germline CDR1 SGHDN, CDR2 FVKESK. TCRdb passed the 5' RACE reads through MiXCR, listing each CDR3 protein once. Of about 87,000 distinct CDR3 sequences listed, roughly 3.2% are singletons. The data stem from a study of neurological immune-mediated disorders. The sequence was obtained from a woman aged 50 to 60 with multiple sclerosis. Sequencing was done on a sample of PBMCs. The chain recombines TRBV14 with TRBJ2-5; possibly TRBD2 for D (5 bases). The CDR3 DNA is TGTGCCAGCAGCCAAGGGGTACCAGGAGGGACCCAGTACTTC. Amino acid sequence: CASSQGVPGGTQYF.